The present T cell receptor (beta chain) was sequenced within a study of cytomegalovirus exposure and HLA in healthy donors (dated 2017 in TCRdb). For the wider study: An earlier analysis of 587 of the donors reported 276 Gb of sequence data and 117 million unique TCR beta sequences obtained from about 179 million T cells. An early release that covered roughly 600 HLA-typed donors contained approximately 300 gigabases of sequencing data and some 87 million unique TCR sequences. The study used immunosequencing to profile the T cell repertoires of approximately 640 subjects and linked those repertoires to cytomegalovirus serostatus. Rather than using new phenotypic data, the later analysis identified candidate immune exposures from TCR beta sequences and from how often those sequences occurred across donors. Among the roughly 400 genotyped donors, 81% belonged to the genetic ancestry cluster associated with self-reported Caucasian donors. To decide whether each TCR beta V gene segment behaved as functional or pseudogenic, an earlier analysis of 587 of the donors relied on high-throughput TCR beta sequencing. Typing coverage varied by locus: 629-630 donors for A, B, C, DRB1 and DQB1; more than 500 for DQA1; nearly 610 for DPA1; fewer than 480 for DPB1. HLA typing covered class I and class II loci at four-digit resolution. The study combined high-throughput TCR immunosequencing, statistical association of individual TCRs with disease status, and machine learning to predict cytomegalovirus infection status. In a later analysis, previously published TCR beta repertoires from several hundred donors were re-analyzed and high-resolution HLA genotyping was added so that TCR occurrence patterns could be studied. The study was designed to test whether signatures of past pathogen exposure could be identified by cataloging public T cell receptors. Donor age, sex, ethnicity and CMV serostatus were collected together with the repertoire data. A separate validation cohort of over a hundred different subjects was used in addition to the approximately 700-subject first cohort. Every discovery cohort repertoire had been produced on one sequencing platform. Genome-wide SNP genotypes for about three fifths of the roughly 700 donors were used in a later genetic analysis, which treated that subset as a discovery cohort. Five DR-DQ haplotypes were treated as single units for association and clustering because of strong linkage in the cohort. Among roughly 400 genotyped donors of the cohort, an average of around 250,000 unique TCR beta nucleotide sequences was sequenced per donor, of which 15% to 20% were non-productive.

The investigation overall reported the following: At a false discovery rate of 0.05, a later analysis linked around 17,000 TCR beta sequences to specific HLA alleles. The study listed around 160 TCR beta chains as associated with cytomegalovirus. Several of the top co-occurrence clusters appeared to be linked to parvovirus B19, influenza, CMV and Epstein-Barr virus, according to a later analysis. Broadly in line with IMGT annotations, most TCR beta V segments showed up in productive rearrangements about 87% or about 30% of the time in an earlier analysis of several hundred of the donors. A further reported finding was that TCR beta sequences accurately predicted the HLA-A and HLA-B alleles for most subjects in the first cohort. This cohort had only TCR beta chains sequenced, and the lack of alpha or paired-chain data limited which features could be detected. Roughly 15 rarely observed V segments, including chromosome 9 orphons, were excluded from the earlier analysis of about 500 of the donors because counts were too low. Linkage disequilibrium might explain the correlated functional status among segregating V segments, but an unknown experimental factor could not be excluded. Presence/absence analyses assumed roughly uniform sequencing depth across donors, an assumption that may not hold. In both the original and validation cohorts, the classifier was reported to diagnose cytomegalovirus status with high specificity and sensitivity. When HLA alleles, especially DR and DQ, strongly co-occurred, TCR associations were difficult to assign to individual alleles. V-gene and J-gene trimming of TCR beta chains was associated with a missense DCLRE1C variant in a later genetic analysis, and the association was replicated in an independent cohort. Because the 87-base-pair reads could not distinguish some IMGT-functional V segments, including TRBV6-2 and TRBV6-3, those segments were excluded. Because HLA typing was missing for some donors at each locus, association tests included only the typed subset. In a later analysis, TCR association rates were found to vary across HLA loci, with the most associated TCRs seen for DRB1 alleles and the fewest for HLA-C alleles. The authors suggested that the approach could potentially be generalized to other disease states and immunological phenotypes. While some public TCRs were present in many individuals, most TCR sequences turned up only very rarely across donors. The sequencing pipeline was judged likely to have produced a cluster of highly shared sequence variants as a technical artifact. According to a later analysis, most CMV-associated TCR beta chains appeared to be HLA-restricted, and the HLA associations seemed to be driven largely by CMV exposure. Immune exposure information for the cohort was limited to CMV serostatus. In a later genetic analysis, fewer N-insertions in productive TCRs were reported among donors in an Asian-associated ancestry cluster than the roughly 640-donor mean. Three of the identified cytomegalovirus-associated TCR beta chains were confirmed in vitro to be specific for cytomegalovirus antigens. In a later analysis, HLA-associated TCR beta chains showed more clonal expansion and lower generation probabilities than non-associated chains that were equally common.

Receptor amplification or capture employed the immunoSEQ multiplex PCR assay. For the multiplex PCR, a mixture combining 60 forward primers for TCR Vbeta segments and 13 reverse primers for TCR Jbeta segments was used. The CDR3 region of rearranged TCR beta genes was amplified from genomic DNA by a multiplex PCR assay. The Illumina HiSeq System was used to sequence the amplified TCR beta libraries as 87-base-pair reads. The authors' analysis ran thus. Across the 500 to 700 repertoires, a later analysis counted around 80 million unique TCR beta chains, about 10 million of which were shared by at least two donors. Raw reads were error-corrected and collapsed into unique sequences with a nearest-neighbor algorithm that merged closely related sequences to remove PCR and sequencing errors. Alignment of CDR3 sequences to IMGT reference sequences was used to assign V, D and J gene segments. For a sequence to be retained, a match of at least six nucleotides was required to both a V gene segment and a J gene segment. Rearrangements were classified as productive when the CDR3 lacked stop codons and remained in frame with V and J, and all other rearrangements were classified as non-productive. CDR3 was defined by IMGT convention, running from the second conserved V-encoded cysteine to the conserved J-encoded phenylalanine. Sequences without an unambiguous match to a single V gene segment were excluded from the earlier analysis of 450 to 750 of the donors. An earlier analysis of some 610 of the donors called V segments functional above 56.7% productive rearrangements and segregating when the between-donor standard deviation exceeded 5%. A statistical classification framework was developed to diagnose cytomegalovirus status using the catalog of TCR beta chain sequences. In a later analysis, TCR nucleotide sequences were compared against IMGT/GENE-DB human TR gene sequences so that V and J genes could be assigned. The TCRdist pipeline was used in a later analysis to assign CDR3 sequences and most-parsimonious VDJ recombination scenarios. A later analysis defined each TCR beta chain by its CDR3 amino acid sequence plus V-gene family, and excluded reads lacking a unique V-gene family. A later analysis removed 500 to 600 highly shared, low-generation-probability nucleotide sequences to deal with suspected cross-contamination and a sequencing artifact. In a later analysis, a clonal expansion index for each public chain was calculated from normalized within-repertoire ranks of inferred template counts. In a later analysis, generation probabilities were computed with a VDJ recombination model fitted to out-of-frame rearrangements, and the resulting probabilities were checked against IGoR. In a later analysis, hypergeometric tests were used to score TCR-TCR, TCR-HLA and TCR-CMV co-occurrence, with a repertoire-size bias correction applied to TCR pairs. In a later analysis, false discovery rates were estimated by permuting HLA or CMV assignments 20 times. A later analysis grouped co-occurring TCRs with DBSCAN, adding TCRdist sequence similarity when clustering within HLA-allele-positive subsets. For co-occurrence clustering, repertoires with fewer than 30,000 or more than 120,000 public chains were excluded, along with four or five repertoires with anomalous nucleotide sharing. As stored in TCRdb, this immuneACCESS dataset retains in-frame rearrangements with V and J assigned. A fraction of the clones does not appear; measured against another copy, unresolved V genes explain less than half of the discrepancy, and the remainder lacks a known reason. The D gene and trimming were derived from the DNA, and the V and J assignments and clone size from that table. The sample table holds 210,000 or so clones, of which more than 75% were seen once. The ten most abundant clones make up over 1% of the sample.

On this clone: It has no known antigen specificity. Base qualities are missing; no much larger clone stands one base away. This CDR3 is also generated by other DNA sequences in the sample.

In total, approximately 610 healthy bone marrow donors made up the cohort. At the time of sampling, every cohort member was nominally healthy, though immune exposures that went unrecorded were likely present. CMV serostatus was recorded as positive for some 300 and negative for about 50% of the roughly 700 cohort members, whereas no CMV serostatus was recorded for the donor in question. A peripheral blood sample was provided by each donor, and peripheral blood mononuclear cells were used for TCR beta sequencing. Genomic DNA extraction from the blood cell samples was performed with the Qiagen DNeasy Blood Extraction Kit. The CDR3 contains 14 residues, cysteine and phenylalanine counted. Here the CDR3 DNA is all that survives: 42 bases in frame from base 1. V lost 10 bases and J lost 2 bases, and the count of bases not matched to a germline gene is 3. The germline V gene specifies SNHLY as CDR1 and FYNNEI as CDR2.

In this chain, TRBV2 is recombined with TRBJ2-3; 13 nucleotides in the junction match TRBD2. The sequencing input was PBMCs. The receptor was isolated from a human donor in good health. Read as DNA, the sequence is TGTGCCACTGGACTAGCGGGAGTCACAGATACGCAGTATTTT. Its translation reads: CATGLAGVTDTQYF.